Presented here are 20 T cell receptor beta chains from one specimen sequenced in a study of blood T cell repertoires in COVID-19. Clones were read by immunoSEQ multiplex PCR, and TCRdb kept only the in-frame ones, dropping some. The table shows about 160,000 clones, with more than 65% occurring only once. The sample consisted of peripheral blood. The receptors derive from a woman of 80 years or more with acute or convalescent COVID-19.

The chain employs TRBV19 and TRBJ2-1; TRBD2 matches at 8 bases. The CDR3 loop spans 16 amino acids. Germline CDR1 LNHDA, CDR2 SQIVND (reference sequence). V dropped 5 bases and J dropped 2; count of bases not matched to a gene: 8. The CDR3 sequence is CASSRPGRAAYNEQFF. Here the CDR3 DNA reads TGTGCCAGTAGTCGGCCCGGGAGGGCCGCCTACAATGAGCAGTTCTTC.

The V and J genes are TRBV28 and TRBJ2-4; 8 bases align to TRBD2. The CDR3 sequence is 16 residues long. V lost 5 bases to trimming and J lost 4 bases; unmatched junction nucleotides: 10. Germline V gene lookup returns CDR1 MDHEN and CDR2 SYDVKM. The CDR3 sequence is CASSPGGEGWKNIQYF. The CDR3 DNA is TGTGCCAGCAGTCCGGGAGGGGAGGGTTGGAAAAACATTCAGTACTTC.

The V call is TRBV7-9, the J call TRBJ1-5; 7 nucleotides align to TRBD1. J gave up 7 bases and V 5 bases, and 5 bases lay outside the gene matches. This CDR3 has 13 amino acids. Germline values: CDR1 SEHNR, CDR2 FQNEAQ (reference sequence). CDR3 amino acids: CASSLGQVQPQHF. CDR3 nucleotide sequence: TGTGCCAGCAGCCTCGGACAGGTCCAGCCCCAGCATTTT.

This chain uses TRBV9 with TRBJ1-1, with D possibly TRBD1 on 6 matching bases. With 0 bases removed from V and 0 bases from J, the gap between germline ends came to 18 bases. The CDR3 extends over 18 amino acids. Germline values: CDR1 SGDLS, CDR2 YYNGEE. Here the CDR3 DNA reads TGTGCCAGCAGCGTAGCGACCGGGACGAGGGGGATGAACACTGAAGCTTTCTTT. Translating it yields CASSVATGTRGMNTEAFF.

The chain has TRBV6-9 and TRBJ1-2; D is unclear. V gave up 3 bases and J gave up 4 bases, with 9 bases separating them. CDR1 and CDR2 from the germline V gene are MNHGY and SVAAGI. The CDR3 contains 13 residues. The CDR3 region is CASSYGGTYGYTF. The CDR3 bases are TGTGCCAGCAGTTACGGCGGCACCTATGGCTACACCTTC.

This chain joins TRBV24-1 and TRBJ2-7, with no clear D. CDR1 and CDR2 from the germline V gene are KGHDR and SFDVKD. The CDR3 loop spans 13 amino acids. Trimming pared 4 bases from V and 4 bases from J, leaving 10 bases between. The CDR3 loop is CATSDPSTYEQYF. The CDR3 nucleotides are TGTGCCACCAGTGACCCCTCCACTTACGAGCAGTACTTC.

CDR3 protein: CASSSTGGSFEKLFF. CDR3 in DNA: TGTGCCAGCAGCTCGACAGGGGGGTCTTTTGAAAAACTGTTTTTT. V is TRBV7-2 and J is TRBJ1-4, with 9 nucleotides matching TRBD1. Trimming took 4 bases from V and 7 from J; bases not matched to a gene: 7. The CDR3 spans 15 residues. CDR1 and CDR2 from the germline V gene are SGHTA and FQGNSA.

V and J are TRBV19 and TRBJ1-1; TRBD1 matches 7 bases. The CDR3 runs to 15 residues. CDR1 and CDR2 from the germline V gene are LNHDA and SQIVND (reference sequence). Trimming took 5 bases from V and 1 from J; bases not matched to a gene: 7. CDR3 region: CASSVLQGRNTEAFF. The CDR3 DNA reads as TGTGCCAGTAGTGTATTACAGGGGAGGAACACTGAAGCTTTCTTT.

V and J are TRBV5-4 and TRBJ1-2, with 8 bases fitting TRBD1. Germline V gives CDR1 SGHNT, CDR2 YYREEE (reference sequence). The junction had 3 bases not matched to a gene; V was cut back by 4 bases and J by 4 bases. The CDR3 contains 13 residues. CDR3 DNA sequence: TGTGCCAGCAGCCGGACAGGGATCTATGGCTACACCTTC. Its protein is CASSRTGIYGYTF.

The chain links TRBV4-1 to TRBJ2-3; TRBD2 matches 9 bases. This CDR3 region has 16 residues. Germline V gene sequence: CDR1 MGHRA, CDR2 YSYEKL. V was pared by 6 bases and J by 1 base, with 8 bases of the junction left unmatched. In nucleotides, the CDR3 is TGCGCCAGCAGAACCGGGACTAGCACACGCACAGATACGCAGTATTTT. Translating gives CASRTGTSTRTDTQYF.

The rearrangement joins TRBV28 to TRBJ2-7; 7 nucleotides agree with TRBD1. J was trimmed by 0 bases and V by 3 bases; bases with no gene match: 11. The germline CDR1 and CDR2 sequences are MDHEN and SYDVKM. This CDR3 comprises 17 residues. DNA of the CDR3: TGTGCCAGCAGTTTTTACAAAGGGGGCGCGAGCTCCTACGAGCAGTACTTC. It codes for CASSFYKGGASSYEQYF.

The chain joins TRBV19 to TRBJ2-5; 8 bases fit TRBD2. V dropped 4 bases and J dropped 2; count of bases not matched to a gene: 6. CDR3 length: 15 amino acids. Looked up from germline, CDR1 is LNHDA and CDR2 is SQIVND (reference sequence). DNA of the CDR3: TGTGCCAGTAGTAGTCGGGGGGGGATGCAAGAGACCCAGTACTTC. Its protein product is CASSSRGGMQETQYF. The variable domain in full, completed from reference TRBV19 and TRBJ2-5, reads DGGITQSPKYLFRKEGQNVTLSCEQNLNHDAMYWYRQDPGQGLRLIYYSQIVNDFQKGDIAEGYSVSREKKESFPLTVTSAQKNPTAFYLCASSSRGGMQETQYFGPGTRLLVL.

This clone was seen many times. V is TRBV10-2 and J is TRBJ1-3, with 9 bases that match TRBD1. The CDR3 length is 16 residues. V dropped 4 bases and J dropped 8; count of bases not matched to a gene: 12. Germline V gene lookup returns CDR1 WSHSY and CDR2 SAAADI. CDR3 region: CASSAGQGGVRDTIYF. The CDR3 nucleotides are TGCGCCAGCAGTGCGGGACAGGGAGGCGTGAGGGACACCATATATTTT.

Concerning this clone: At one end the junction does not follow the germline gene, possibly because of a read error. This chain joins TRBV7-7 and TRBJ2-5; the D call may be TRBD1 or TRBD2 (6 bases each). This CDR3 has 15 residues. Germline CDR1 reads SSHAT; CDR2 reads FNYEAQ (reference sequence). The CDR3 spells CASSLGGTTKETQYF. In DNA, the CDR3 is TGTGCTAGCAGCTTAGGGGGGACAACTAAGGAGACCCAGTACTTC.

The V and J genes are TRBV7-2 and TRBJ2-3, with D uncertain. CDR1 is SGHTA, CDR2 FQGNSA, per germline. Trimming removed 4 bases from V and 0 bases from J, with 8 bases in between. This CDR3 spans 14 amino acids. The CDR3 loop reads CASSWAPSTDTQYF. CDR3 nucleotide sequence: TGTGCCAGCAGCTGGGCTCCTAGCACAGATACGCAGTATTTT.

The V and J genes are TRBV4-2 and TRBJ2-3; the D is unclear. CDR1 is LGHNA, CDR2 YNFKEQ, per germline. Between the trimmed V and J ends, which lost 5 bases and 3 bases, there was a span of 15 bases. CDR3 size: 15 residues. The CDR3 DNA follows: TGTGCCAGCAGCACCACCTATAGCATGACAGATACGCAGTATTTT. Translating gives CASSTTYSMTDTQYF.

This chain joins TRBV19 and TRBJ2-7; D is ambiguous. V lost 5 bases and J lost 7, with 12 bases in between. The CDR3 has 12 amino acids. Germline V gene lookup returns CDR1 LNHDA and CDR2 SQIVND (reference sequence). CDR3 in amino acids: CASSPNRYEQYF. The CDR3 DNA is TGTGCCAGTAGTCCAAATCGGTATGAGCAGTACTTC.

The chain joins TRBV2 to TRBJ2-1; 11 positions match TRBD2. This CDR3 is built from 16 residues. Germline-derived CDR1 and CDR2 are SNHLY and FYNNEI. V shed 3 bases, J shed 6 bases, and the junction held 7 bases outside the gene matches. The CDR3 spells CASSDGIAGGGNEQFF. The CDR3 DNA reads TGTGCCAGCAGTGATGGCATAGCGGGAGGGGGCAATGAGCAGTTCTTC.

V usage is TRBV11-1 and J usage is TRBJ2-7; maybe TRBD2 (5 bases). From germline, CDR1 is SGHAT and CDR2 FQDESV (reference sequence). V lost 7 bases and J lost 5, with 21 bases in between. CDR3 length: 15 amino acids. The DNA of the CDR3 is TGTGCCAGCACCCATCGGGTCCCCAGAGGGAACGAGCAGTACTTC. This encodes CASTHRVPRGNEQYF.

In DNA, the CDR3 is TGTGCCAGCAGGATTACTAGGGGGTCCTACAATGAGCAGTTCTTC. Protein sequence: CASRITRGSYNEQFF. This chain uses TRBV27 with TRBJ2-1; maybe TRBD1 (6 bases). CDR3 length: 15 amino acids. V was trimmed by 6 bases and J by 1 base, leaving 13 bases between them. Germline CDR1 and CDR2: MNHEY and SMNVEV (reference sequence).